This TCR beta chain was observed in a study of cytotoxic CD8 clonotypes in ibrutinib-treated CLL. The wider study: Enrolment comprised approximately 10 relapsed/refractory and some 15 treatment-naive patients; roughly 18 were IGHV unmutated. Overall study results and limits: There were few public clonotypes, and on treatment they contracted or stayed stable.

The protocol was immunoSEQ multiplex PCR, while the TCRdb copy is restricted to in-frame clones and leaves out a portion. The table has some 200,000 clones, around 70% seen once; the top ten hold about an eighth. The CDR3 covers 16 residues. V gave up 3 bases and J gave up 1 base; unmatched junction bases: 6. Germline assignment: CDR1 MNHNS and CDR2 SASEGT. A word on this clone: The antigen remains undetermined.

The chain couples TRBV6-1 to TRBJ2-5; 9 nucleotides agree with TRBD2. The source material was PBMCs, sampled after 24 months of ibrutinib treatment. This TCR derives from a human donor with chronic lymphocytic leukemia. CDR3 bases: TGTGCCAGCAGTGAGATAGCGGGAGTGTTCCAAGAGACCCAGTACTTC. Protein product: CASSEIAGVFQETQYF.